The sample holds a few counts of the clone carrying this T cell receptor (beta chain). Germline lookup yields CDR1 MGHRA and CDR2 YSYEKL. The CDR3 covers 20 residues. V lost 4 bases to trimming and J lost 8 bases, with 33 bases between them. These data originate in a study of blood T cells in healthy people across ages. Together with a sample-barcoded 5' primer, a J-beta primer mix was included in a second PCR lasting roughly 6 to 12 cycles. From the 5' RACE reads, TCRdb called clonotypes with MiXCR, one entry per CDR3 protein. Seen here are around 1,000,000 distinct CDR3 sequences, less than 25% observed once, and the top ten hold about 0.69%. This sample also belongs to another study, concerning T cells of mothers and their children. That paper adds: In cDNA synthesis, all of the extracted RNA was used at 1.5 ug per 15 ul.

Sequencing input: blood. The sequence was collected from a girl aged 2 to 9 in good health. This chain connects TRBV4-1 to TRBJ1-3; D might be TRBD1 (5 bases). The DNA of the CDR3 is TGCGCCAGCAGCCCGTTCTTACTATGGGACGGCGGCTCACTGGAGCACACCATATATTTT. It yields the protein CASSPFLLWDGGSLEHTIYF.